This T cell receptor beta chain was observed in a study of shared clonotypes between healthy human individuals. Study information: CD8 memory received one plate per donor, CD8 naive two, CD4 memory three and CD4 naive three. General study results and limits: Generation of non-shared clonotypes was less probable than generation of clonotypes shared by all four donors. Rarefaction showed sorted-subset sequencing was incomplete despite large depth.

This CDR3 spans 14 amino acids. Germline values: CDR1 SGHAT, CDR2 FQNNGV. The ends lost 7 bases at V and 2 bases at J; junction bases unmatched: 6. Measured with immunoSEQ multiplex PCR; TCRdb has only the in-frame clones, and not every one. Of 650,000 to 800,000 clones in the sample, 55% to 75% were seen once. Concerning this clone itself: Its antigen remains unknown.

This chain connects TRBV11-2 to TRBJ2-7; the match to TRBD2 covers 9 bases. The origin of this receptor is a woman aged 25 to 39 in good health. What was sequenced was memory CD4+ T cells sorted from blood. This sample's subset: CD45RA-negative fraction. For the CDR3, the DNA is TGTGCCAGCAAGAATTTAGCGGGAGCCTACGAGCAGTACTTC. Translating it yields CASKNLAGAYEQYF.